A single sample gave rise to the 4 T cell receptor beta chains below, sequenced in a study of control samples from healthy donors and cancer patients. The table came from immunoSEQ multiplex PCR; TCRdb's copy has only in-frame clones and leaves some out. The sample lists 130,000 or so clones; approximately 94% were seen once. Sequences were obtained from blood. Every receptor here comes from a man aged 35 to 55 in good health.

As DNA, the CDR3 is TGTGCCAGCGAGGCGACAGATACGCAGTATTTT. Translated, it gives CASEATDTQYF. The chain has TRBV2 and TRBJ2-3; D remains ambiguous. The germline gives CDR1 SNHLY, CDR2 FYNNEI. The CDR3 is 11 amino acids. The V end was cut by 8 bases, the J end by 3 bases, with 6 bases between.

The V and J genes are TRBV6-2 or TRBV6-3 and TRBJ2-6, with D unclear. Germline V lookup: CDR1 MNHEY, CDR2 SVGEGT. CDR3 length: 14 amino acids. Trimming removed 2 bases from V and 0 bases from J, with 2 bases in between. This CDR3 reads CASSYDSGANVLTF. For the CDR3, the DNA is TGTGCCAGCAGTTACGACTCTGGGGCCAACGTCCTGACTTTC.

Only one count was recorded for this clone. Here the CDR3 reads CASSLGGQVGETQYF. The CDR3 nucleotides read TGTGCCAGCAGCTTGGGAGGGCAGGTCGGGGAGACCCAGTACTTC. V is TRBV5-8 and J is TRBJ2-5; D is possibly TRBD2 (5 bases). Germline V lookup: CDR1 SGHTS, CDR2 YDEGEE. Between the trimmed V and J ends, which lost 0 bases and 5 bases, there was a span of 14 bases. There are 15 residues in the CDR3.

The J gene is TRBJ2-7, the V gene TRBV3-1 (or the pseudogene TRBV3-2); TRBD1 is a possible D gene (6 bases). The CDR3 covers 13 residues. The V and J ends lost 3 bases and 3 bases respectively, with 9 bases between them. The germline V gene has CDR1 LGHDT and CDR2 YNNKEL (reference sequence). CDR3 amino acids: CASSHRGNYEQYF. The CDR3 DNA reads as TGTGCCAGCAGCCACAGGGGTAACTACGAGCAGTACTTC.